The clone carrying this T cell receptor beta chain was detected only a few times. Its specificity is not known. Once RNA had been extracted, it was reverse transcribed into cDNA to act as the sequencing template. TCRdb's table, derived via immunoSEQ multiplex PCR, lists solely in-frame clones and lacks some. This table holds around 140,000 clones, around 49% found once. The sample comes from a study of CD8+ T cells in alopecia areata. Study findings and constraints: Higher clonality than in normal scalp was seen in lesional scalp, especially alopecia totalis/universalis.

Punch biopsies of lesional scalp, plus peripheral blood, were taken from alopecia areata patients. Researchers picked out CD4+ and CD8+ T cells from PBMCs by sorting. CDR3 length equals 15 residues. The V end was cut by 0 bases, the J end by 7 bases, with 12 bases between. Germline values: CDR1 MRHNA, CDR2 SNTAGT. This sequence joins TRBV6-4 and TRBJ2-2; a weak D match, TRBD2 (5 bases). This clonotype was obtained from a human donor with alopecia areata. The sample in question was CD8+ T cells sorted from blood, obtained at week 0. CDR3 region: CASSDSEAGGGELFF. DNA of the CDR3: TGTGCCAGCAGTGACTCGGAGGCAGGTGGCGGGGAGCTGTTTTTT.